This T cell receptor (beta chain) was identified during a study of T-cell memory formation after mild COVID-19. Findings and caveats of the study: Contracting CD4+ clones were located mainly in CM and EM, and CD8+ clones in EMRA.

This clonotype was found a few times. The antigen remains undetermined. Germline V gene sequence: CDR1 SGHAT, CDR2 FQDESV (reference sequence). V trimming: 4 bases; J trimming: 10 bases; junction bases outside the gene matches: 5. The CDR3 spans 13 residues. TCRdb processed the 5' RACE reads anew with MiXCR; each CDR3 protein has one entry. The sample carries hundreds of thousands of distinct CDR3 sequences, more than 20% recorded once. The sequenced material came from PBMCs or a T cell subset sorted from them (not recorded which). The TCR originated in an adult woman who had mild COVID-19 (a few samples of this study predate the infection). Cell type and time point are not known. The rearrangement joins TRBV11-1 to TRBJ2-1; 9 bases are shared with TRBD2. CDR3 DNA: TGTGCCAGCAGCTACCTACTAGCGGGCGAGCAGTTCTTC. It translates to CASSYLLAGEQFF.